The TCR beta chain described here comes from a study of T cells in Graves' hyperthyroidism and ophthalmopathy. This CDR3 is 18 amino acids long. Unmatched junction bases numbered 17, after V lost 4 bases and J lost 5 bases. This clonotype has a handful of counts. Amplified TCR beta CDR3 regions derived from RNA transcripts. The HTBI primer set drove a first-round RT-PCR of the TCR CDR3. TCRdb used MiXCR to reprocess the multiplex PCR reads, holding one entry per CDR3 protein. The sample records roughly 500,000 distinct CDR3 sequences, approximately 16% being singletons. This chain connects TRBV12-3 or TRBV12-4 to TRBJ2-4; 7 nucleotides line up with TRBD2. The material sequenced was blood. The sequence was collected from a woman aged 25 to 45 with Graves' ophthalmopathy. As DNA, the CDR3 is TGTGCCAGCAGTTCCCCTCAAATTGGGGGGGGTGGACAAAACATTCAGTACTTC. Translated: CASSSPQIGGGGQNIQYF.